The source of this TCR beta chain is a study of siplizumab effects on memory and regulatory T cells. General study points: Of the proliferating CD4+ or CD8+ clones, roughly 80-96% lacked a naive or memory phenotype that could be assigned. Under siplizumab, alloreactive sequences traced to unstimulated CD4+ memory cells were significantly reduced.

Concerning this clone itself: As yet, its antigen is unknown.

Libraries were prepared by immunoSEQ multiplex PCR; TCRdb keeps only in-frame clonotypes and omits some of them. This sample carries approximately 90,000 clones, nearly 95% of them seen once, and the ten largest clones take roughly 0.29%. The CDR3 totals 15 residues. The V gene's germline CDR1 is SGHRS and CDR2 YFSETQ. The trim removed 0 bases at V and 3 bases at J, leaving 2 bases unmatched. The chain has TRBV5-1 and TRBJ2-7; 11 nucleotides align to TRBD1. The receptor comes from a human donor in good health. The sample comprised non-Treg CD4+ T cells sorted from blood. This CDR3 reads CASSLAGTGGYEQYF. In DNA form, the CDR3 reads TGCGCCAGCAGCTTGGCCGGGACAGGGGGCTACGAGCAGTACTTC.